The entry that follows covers one T cell receptor beta chain sequence. This specimen belongs to a study of blood T cell repertoires in COVID-19. About the study: There were acute and convalescent COVID-19 samples, and they came from the United States, Italy and Spain.

Clones were read by immunoSEQ multiplex PCR, and TCRdb kept only the in-frame ones, dropping some. The repertoire holds some 300,000 clones, with around 89% as singletons. Across about two dozen US areas, participants ranged in age from about 18 to 89 years. The sequencing input was PBMCs or T cells enriched from blood (not recorded which). This receptor was identified in a woman aged 18-29 years with acute COVID-19.

In DNA, the CDR3 is TGTGCCACCAGCATTGGGGAGGGGAATGGCTACACCTTC. This codes for CATSIGEGNGYTF. The rearrangement joins TRBV15 to TRBJ1-2, with a weak D call TRBD1 (5 bases). Trimming took 4 bases from V and 6 from J, leaving 12 bases between them. This CDR3 has 13 amino acids. CDR1 and CDR2 (germline): LNHNV, YYDKDF (reference sequence).